This T cell receptor (beta chain) appears in the sequencing data of a study of blood T cell repertoires in COVID-19. In the study overall: Material from acute and convalescent COVID-19 was sourced from the United States, Italy and Spain. Nucleic acid was either cDNA or gDNA, and it came from T cells, B-cell-depleted T cells, or PBMCs.

Trimming removed 5 bases at V and 5 bases at J, with 15 bases between. Per the germline V gene, CDR1 is MNHEY and CDR2 is SMNVEV (reference sequence). The CDR3 has 14 residues. In the authors' workflow: Reference gene primers were amplified, and this amplification served to estimate nucleated cell counts. Using immunoSEQ multiplex PCR, the repertoire was profiled, and TCRdb retains in-frame clones only, with some absent. That table gives V, J and clone size, and the DNA gave D and trimming. Counted here are about 170,000 clones, 85% occurring once; the ten biggest clones make up approximately 3%. Material: peripheral blood. The rearrangement links TRBV27 to TRBJ1-2; no clear D. This sequence originates from a human donor with acute or convalescent COVID-19. The donor label of this sample is uncertain. The CDR3 region is CASSPRQPLYGYTF. CDR3 in DNA: TGTGCCAGCAGTCCGCGACAACCCCTTTATGGCTACACCTTC.